The 27 T cell receptor beta chains below all came from one sample that was sequenced in a study of CD8 T cells in Susac syndrome. RNA was extracted with the RNeasy kit, and a quantity of about 0.45 to 1 ug was reverse transcribed using random hexamers. TCRdb processed the immunoSEQ multiplex PCR reads anew with MiXCR; each CDR3 protein has one entry. The sample records 210,000 or so distinct CDR3 sequences, 90% to 95% being singletons. Material: CD8+ T cells from PBMCs. These receptors originate from a human donor with multiple sclerosis.

The gene calls are TRBV19 and TRBJ1-1; the D is unclear. CDR1 is LNHDA, CDR2 SQIVND, per germline (reference sequence). The V and J ends lost 6 bases and 9 bases respectively, with 20 bases between them. This CDR3 contains 14 residues. The CDR3 sequence: CASSIPAGAGKAFF. The CDR3 DNA is TGTGCCAGTAGCATCCCGGCCGGAGCGGGAAAAGCTTTCTTT.

The V and J genes are TRBV13 and TRBJ1-2; D gene unclear. Trimming left V 1 base short and J 2 bases short, with 8 bases between. CDR3 length: 14 amino acids. Germline V gene sequence: CDR1 PRHDT, CDR2 FYEKMQ (reference sequence). CDR3 sequence (DNA): TGTGCCAGCAGCTTAGCTGGGTCAAACTATGGCTACACCTTC. Translating it yields CASSLAGSNYGYTF.

This chain joins TRBV12-3 or TRBV12-4 and TRBJ1-2, with D tentatively TRBD1 (6 bases). V lost 3 bases to trimming and J lost 6 bases, with 11 bases between them. This CDR3 region has 13 residues. The CDR3 sequence: CASSFGRGNGYTF. CDR3 bases: TGTGCCAGCAGTTTTGGCAGGGGCAATGGCTACACCTTC.

A few counts support this clonotype. This sequence joins TRBV29-1 and TRBJ1-1; no clear D gene. The CDR3 is 12 residues long. The germline V and J ends were trimmed by 6 bases and 4 bases, with 12 bases remaining between them. Germline V gene lookup returns CDR1 SQVTM and CDR2 ANQGSEA. CDR3 sequence: CSVPIIGTEAFF. The CDR3, as DNA: TGCAGCGTGCCCATCATCGGCACTGAAGCTTTCTTT.

The chain couples TRBV9 to TRBJ1-2; no definite D call. V was trimmed by 3 bases and J by 8 bases, leaving 26 bases between them. Germline values: CDR1 SGDLS, CDR2 YYNGEE. The CDR3 consists of 17 residues. The CDR3 here is CASSADSSRTDPYGYTF. CDR3 in DNA: TGTGCCAGCAGCGCCGATAGCAGCCGGACGGATCCTTACGGCTACACCTTC.

This chain connects TRBV7-9 to TRBJ1-2; D is undetermined. From germline, CDR1 is SEHNR and CDR2 FQNEAQ (reference sequence). V lost 0 bases and J lost 7, with 15 bases in between. The CDR3 has 15 amino acids. CDR3 nucleotides: TGTGCCAGCAGCTTAGCGGGTCCCCTCGGAGGTGGCTACACCTTC. It is translated as CASSLAGPLGGGYTF.

The chain joins TRBV19 to TRBJ2-6; tentatively, D is TRBD2 (5 bases). Deletions cut 10 bases from V and 1 base from J, with 5 bases between. The CDR3 sequence is 12 residues long. Germline CDR1 reads LNHDA; CDR2 reads SQIVND (reference sequence). CDR3 region: CATGSGANVLTF. CDR3 bases: TGTGCCACGGGGTCTGGGGCCAACGTCCTGACTTTC. The full variable domain, with the rest looked up from reference TRBV19 and TRBJ2-6, is DGGITQSPKYLFRKEGQNVTLSCEQNLNHDAMYWYRQDPGQGLRLIYYSQIVNDFQKGDIAEGYSVSREKKESFPLTVTSAQKNPTAFYLCATGSGANVLTFGAGSRLTVL.

A single count supports this clonotype. The chain is built from TRBV5-1 and TRBJ2-3; tentatively, D is TRBD1 (6 bases). This CDR3 region has 16 residues. Trimming removed 4 bases from V and 2 bases from J, with 17 bases in between. Germline CDR1 reads SGHRS; CDR2 reads YFSETQ. CDR3 DNA sequence: TGCGCCAGCAGCCCAGACGACAGGTCCGTCACAGATACGCAGTATTTT. Translated, it gives CASSPDDRSVTDTQYF.

The chain combines TRBV21-1 with TRBJ1-5. TRBV21-1 is assigned pseudogene status. The CDR3 has 11 amino acids. This chain's CDR3 is CASGLHQPQHF. The CDR3 DNA reads TGTGCCAGTGGGCTCCATCAGCCCCAGCATTTT.

The chain employs TRBV6-5 and TRBJ2-1; a possible D gene is TRBD1 (5 bases). V gave up 6 bases and J gave up 7 bases, with 7 bases separating them. From germline, CDR1 is MNHEY and CDR2 SVGAGI. The CDR3 runs 11 residues. The CDR3 sequence: CASRAGNEQFF. In DNA, the CDR3 is TGTGCCAGCAGGGCAGGGAATGAGCAGTTCTTC.

V usage is TRBV25-1 and J usage is TRBJ1-4, with 9 bases aligning to TRBD1. CDR1 is MGHDK, CDR2 SYGVNS, per germline. The J segment lost 10 bases and the V segment lost 4 bases, leaving 7 bases of the junction unmatched. This CDR3 spans 14 amino acids. CDR3 in amino acids: CASSAGTGFGKLFF. In nucleotides, the CDR3 is TGTGCCAGCAGTGCAGGGACAGGGTTTGGAAAACTGTTTTTT. Combining the CDR3 with reference TRBV25-1 and TRBJ1-4 gives the whole variable domain EADIYQTPRYLVIGTGKKITLECSQTMGHDKMYWYQQDPGMELHLIHYSYGVNSTEKGDLSSESTVSRIRTEHFPLTLESARPSHTSQYLCASSAGTGFGKLFFGSGTQLSVL.

V and J are TRBV6-5 and TRBJ2-2; D possibly corresponds to TRBD1 (6 bases). The CDR3 has 18 residues. The germline V and J ends were trimmed by 2 bases and 1 base, with 17 bases remaining between them. CDR1 MNHEY and CDR2 SVGAGI come from the germline V gene. The CDR3 DNA reads as TGTGCCAGCAGTTACACGGGACCGGGACACCTGAACACCGGGGAGCTGTTTTTT. This encodes CASSYTGPGHLNTGELFF.

This chain links TRBV10-3 with TRBJ2-3, with 9 bases lining up with TRBD1. Germline V gene sequence: CDR1 ENHRY, CDR2 SYGVKD. J gave up 2 bases and V 4 bases, and 1 base lay outside the gene matches. The CDR3 covers 14 residues. CDR3 residues: CAISGTGDTDTQYF. As DNA, the CDR3 is TGTGCCATCAGTGGGACAGGGGACACAGATACGCAGTATTTT.

This clonotype was counted a single time. V is TRBV13 and J is TRBJ1-1, with D possibly TRBD1 on 5 matching bases. Trimming removed 5 bases from V and 5 bases from J, with 15 bases in between. The CDR3 spans 14 residues. Germline lookup yields CDR1 PRHDT and CDR2 FYEKMQ (reference sequence). The DNA for the CDR3 is TGTGCCAGCAGCCCTCCGACAGACAGAACTGAAGCTTTCTTT. Its protein is CASSPPTDRTEAFF. Full variable domain (missing parts from reference TRBV13 and TRBJ1-1): AAGVIQSPRHLIKEKRETATLKCYPIPRHDTVYWYQQGPGQDPQFLISFYEKMQSDKGSIPDRFSAQQFSDYHSELNMSSLELGDSALYFCASSPPTDRTEAFFGQGTRLTVV.

The gene calls are TRBV5-6 and TRBJ1-4; D not certain. The germline V and J ends were trimmed by 0 bases and 2 bases, with 2 bases remaining between them. The CDR3 has 13 amino acids. The V gene's germline CDR1 is SGHDT and CDR2 YYEEEE. The CDR3 is CASSLGTNEKLFF. The DNA of the CDR3 is TGTGCCAGCAGCTTGGGGACTAATGAAAAACTGTTTTTT.

J is TRBJ2-1 and V is TRBV5-6, with TRBD2 matching over 12 bases. The CDR3 extends over 21 amino acids. Germline CDR1 is SGHDT and CDR2 is YYEEEE. The ends lost 4 bases at V and 4 bases at J; junction bases unmatched: 21. CDR3 nucleotide sequence: TGTGCCAGCAGCCGATCAATCGTGACTAGCGGGAGAATTTTCAGGTACAATGAGCAGTTCTTC. Protein product: CASSRSIVTSGRIFRYNEQFF.

The rearrangement uses TRBV14 and TRBJ2-7; TRBD2 matches 8 bases. Germline V gene sequence: CDR1 SGHDN, CDR2 FVKESK. This CDR3 has 18 residues. After removal of 0 bases from V and 2 bases from J, the junction contained 12 bases not matched to a gene. The chain's CDR3 is CASSQEGPMLAGPYEQYF. Here the CDR3 DNA reads TGTGCCAGCAGCCAAGAAGGCCCCATGCTAGCGGGCCCCTACGAGCAGTACTTC.

J is TRBJ1-2 and V is TRBV2, with D uncertain. The CDR3 runs 14 residues. Germline lookup yields CDR1 SNHLY and CDR2 FYNNEI. V dropped 8 bases and J dropped 5 bases, with 18 bases sitting between them. The CDR3 DNA follows: TGTGCCAGCCGAGGACCGTACATCGGGTATGGCTACACCTTC. It yields the protein CASRGPYIGYGYTF. The full variable domain, completed using reference TRBV2 and TRBJ1-2, is EPEVTQTPSHQVTQMGQEVILRCVPISNHLYFYWYRQILGQKVEFLVSFYNNEISEKSEIFDDQFSVERPDGSNFTLKIRSTKLEDSAMYFCASRGPYIGYGYTFGSGTRLTVV.

The chain combines TRBV30 with TRBJ1-5, with 7 bases fitting TRBD1. This CDR3 region has 13 residues. Germline V gene data show CDR1 as GTSNPN and CDR2 as SVGIG (reference sequence). J lost 5 bases, V lost 3 bases, and 4 bases had no gene match. CDR3 loop: CAWSQTGDQPQHF. The CDR3 DNA is TGTGCCTGGAGCCAAACAGGGGATCAGCCCCAGCATTTT.

CDR3 residues: CASSIRAASNQPQHF. The CDR3 DNA reads TGTGCCAGTAGTATACGGGCGGCTAGCAATCAGCCCCAGCATTTT. The V call is TRBV19, the J call TRBJ1-5; D is ambiguous. The germline V gene has CDR1 LNHDA and CDR2 SQIVND (reference sequence). V lost 2 bases and J lost 0, with 8 bases in between. The CDR3 loop spans 15 amino acids.

The V call is TRBV30, the J call TRBJ1-6, with D uncertain. Germline loops: CDR1 GTSNPN, CDR2 SVGIG (reference sequence). The CDR3 is made up of 11 amino acids. The V end was cut by 3 bases, the J end by 9 bases, with 6 bases between. CDR3 nucleotide sequence: TGTGCCTGGAGAAGTGGTTCACCCCTCCACTTT. The encoded protein is CAWRSGSPLHF.

V gene TRBV4-3 combines with J gene TRBJ2-1; 7 bases align to TRBD1. The CDR3 contains 17 residues. CDR1 and CDR2 from the germline V gene are LGHNA and YSLEER. V gave up 4 bases and J gave up 5 bases; unmatched junction bases: 14. CDR3 residues: CASSPEATGTTNNEQFF. The CDR3 DNA reads TGCGCCAGCAGCCCAGAGGCGACAGGGACGACCAACAATGAGCAGTTCTTC.

The V gene is TRBV6-5, the J gene TRBJ2-3, with TRBD2 matching over 11 bases. This CDR3 has 19 amino acids. With V trimmed by 2 bases and J by 3 bases, 13 bases remained unmatched. Per germline, CDR1 MNHEY and CDR2 SVGAGI. The DNA for the CDR3 is TGTGCCAGCAGTTACCCGATAGGGTCGGGACTAGCGGAAACAGATACGCAGTATTTT. It translates to CASSYPIGSGLAETDTQYF.

The chain joins TRBV6-2 or TRBV6-3 to TRBJ2-5; 8 bases are a match to TRBD1. CDR3 length equals 16 residues. V was clipped by 0 bases and J by 1 base; unmatched bases: 4. Per the germline V gene, CDR1 is MNHEY and CDR2 is SVGEGT. In DNA, the CDR3 is TGTGCCAGCAGTTACTCCGGACAGGGTTTCCAAGAGACCCAGTACTTC. Translation gives CASSYSGQGFQETQYF.

This clonotype was recorded once. This chain uses TRBV6-5 with TRBJ1-2; no definite D call. Germline CDR1 is MNHEY and CDR2 is SVGAGI. Trimming removed 2 bases from V and 3 bases from J, with 7 bases in between. CDR3 length: 13 residues. CDR3 sequence reads: CASSYDGHYGYTF. CDR3 DNA sequence: TGTGCCAGCAGTTACGACGGCCACTATGGCTACACCTTC.

The chain has TRBV3-1 and TRBJ2-2; D is perhaps TRBD2 (5 bases). Germline V lookup: CDR1 LGHDT, CDR2 YNNKEL (reference sequence). Trimming cost V 0 bases and J 3 bases, with 14 bases left between them. The CDR3 covers 17 residues. CDR3 sequence: CASSQENPAAHTGELFF. The CDR3 DNA is TGTGCCAGCAGCCAAGAGAACCCAGCGGCACACACCGGGGAGCTGTTTTTT.

The chain carries TRBV6-2 or TRBV6-3 and TRBJ2-4; 9 positions agree with TRBD2. The CDR3 extends over 15 amino acids. V lost 1 base to trimming and J lost 7 bases; unmatched junction nucleotides: 5. Germline V CDR1 and CDR2: MNHEY, SVGEGT. CDR3: CASSYFSGSMNIQYF. The DNA for the CDR3 is TGTGCCAGCAGTTACTTTAGCGGGAGTATGAACATTCAGTACTTC.